What follows is one TCR beta chain and its context. The V gene's germline CDR1 is GTSNPN and CDR2 SVGIG (reference sequence). The CDR3 has 15 amino acids. The germline V and J ends were trimmed by 2 bases and 3 bases, with 16 bases remaining between them. The authors ran unsorted PBMC replicate PCRs on about 300 ng DNA, around 27,000 T cell genomes. Measured with immunoSEQ multiplex PCR; TCRdb has only the in-frame clones, and not every one. The top ten hold around 13% of the sample, which has fewer than 650,000 clones, roughly 79% seen once. The data were taken from a study of shared clonotypes between healthy human individuals.

V usage is TRBV30 and J usage is TRBJ1-1, with D perhaps TRBD1 (6 bases). The sequence was collected from a woman aged 40-49 years in good health. Some clones in this sample may be carry-over from other donors' samples. Sequencing input: PBMCs. The CDR3 region is CAWSRWGPRDTEAFF. The CDR3 DNA is TGTGCCTGGAGTAGGTGGGGGCCAAGGGACACTGAAGCTTTCTTT.